This TCR beta chain derives from a study of shared clonotypes between healthy human individuals. The assay ran at deep level. The data were produced by immunoSEQ multiplex PCR, yet TCRdb's version contains in-frame clones alone and is incomplete. The sample contains nearly 500,000 clones, over 65% of which appear only once. The V end was cut by 9 bases, the J end by 4 bases, with 16 bases between. The CDR3 has 14 amino acids. Germline CDR1 reads MDHEN; CDR2 reads SYDVKM. The receptor was derived from a woman aged 40 to 49 in good health. Some clones in this sample may be carry-over from other donors' samples. This chain links TRBV28 with TRBJ1-5; D remains unclear. Specimen: PBMCs. The CDR3 nucleotides are TGTGCCAGTGCGGGCCACACGTCTAATCAGCCCCAGCATTTT. Translating gives CASAGHTSNQPQHF. The full variable domain, completed using reference TRBV28 and TRBJ1-5, is DVKVTQSSRYLVKRTGEKVFLECVQDMDHENMFWYRQDPGLGLRLIYFSYDVKMKEKGDIPEGYSVSREKKERFSLILESASTNQTSMYLCASAGHTSNQPQHFGDGTRLSIL.